The 9 T cell receptor beta chains below all came from one sample that was sequenced in a study of control samples from healthy donors and cancer patients (dated by TCRdb to about 2020). The method behind the library was the immunoSEQ multiplex PCR assay. Not all clones reach the TCRdb copy of this immuneACCESS table, which keeps in-frame sequences only. Checked studies attribute under half of the gap to unresolved V genes and leave the rest unexplained. This sample holds 90,000 to 140,000 clones; 83% were observed only once. About 13% of the sample is held by the ten biggest clonotypes. Material for sequencing was blood. Receptors were obtained from a woman aged 45-65 years in good health.

The V gene is TRBV6-6, the J gene TRBJ1-2; D is perhaps TRBD1 (5 bases). V was cut by 7 bases and J by 3 bases, with 12 bases left in between. CDR1 is MNHNY, CDR2 SVGAGI, per germline (reference sequence). This CDR3 spans 13 amino acids. The CDR3 coding sequence is TGTGCCAGCAATCTCGGGGGAGACTATGGCTACACCTTC. This sequence encodes CASNLGGDYGYTF.

This clone has just one count. V is TRBV28 and J is TRBJ1-5, with 8 bases matching TRBD1. The CDR3 has 15 residues. Germline V lookup: CDR1 MDHEN, CDR2 SYDVKM. V gave up 8 bases and J gave up 6 bases; unmatched junction bases: 12. The DNA of the CDR3 is TGTGCCAGCCGACCTCGGACAGGGCGTTCTCAGCCCCAGCATTTT. As protein: CASRPRTGRSQPQHF.

The V call is TRBV2, the J call TRBJ2-7; 7 bases match TRBD1. Germline CDR1 is SNHLY and CDR2 is FYNNEI. The CDR3 contains 15 residues. With V trimmed by 5 bases and J by 0 bases, 7 bases remained unmatched. CDR3 residues: CASSTTGTASYEQYF. The CDR3 bases are TGTGCCAGCAGTACCACCGGGACAGCCTCCTACGAGCAGTACTTC.

This chain connects TRBV27 to TRBJ2-1; D not resolved. Germline lookup yields CDR1 MNHEY and CDR2 SMNVEV (reference sequence). The CDR3 loop spans 16 amino acids. V was pared by 4 bases and J by 0 bases, with 13 bases between. The DNA for the CDR3 is TGTGCCAGCAGTTCCCGCATGTTTGGCTCCTACAATGAGCAGTTCTTC. This sequence encodes CASSSRMFGSYNEQFF.

V gene TRBV24-1 combines with J gene TRBJ2-3; D is perhaps TRBD2 (6 bases). CDR1 and CDR2 from the germline V gene are KGHDR and SFDVKD. V was cut by 1 base and J by 2 bases, with 9 bases left in between. The CDR3 covers 15 residues. This CDR3 is CATSDLRGNTDTQYF. In nucleotides, the CDR3 is TGTGCCACCAGTGATTTACGGGGGAACACAGATACGCAGTATTTT.

The rearrangement links TRBV7-2 to TRBJ2-2; 7 bases map to TRBD1. The V segment lost 4 bases and the J segment 5 bases; nucleotides outside the gene matches: 4. The CDR3 has 14 residues. Looked up from germline, CDR1 is SGHTA and CDR2 is FQGNSA. The CDR3 DNA reads as TGTGCCAGCAGCTACAGGGGTCGGACCGGGGAGCTGTTTTTT. It specifies CASSYRGRTGELFF.

J is TRBJ1-5 and V is TRBV5-6, with D unresolved. The V gene's germline CDR1 is SGHDT and CDR2 YYEEEE. The CDR3 has 13 amino acids. Trimming pared 2 bases from V and 8 bases from J, leaving 11 bases between. The CDR3 protein is CASSLGPREPQHF. As DNA, the CDR3 is TGTGCCAGCAGCTTAGGCCCTCGGGAGCCCCAGCATTTT. Combining the CDR3 with reference TRBV5-6 and TRBJ1-5 gives the whole variable domain DAGVTQSPTHLIKTRGQQVTLRCSPKSGHDTVSWYQQALGQGPQFIFQYYEEEERQRGNFPDRFSGHQFPNYSSELNVNALLLGDSALYLCASSLGPREPQHFGDGTRLSIL.

The chain couples TRBV3-1 (or the pseudogene TRBV3-2) to TRBJ2-1; D is ambiguous. The CDR3 totals 14 residues. V lost 0 bases and J lost 7, with 10 bases in between. The V gene's germline CDR1 is LGHDT and CDR2 YNNKEL (reference sequence). CDR3 coding DNA: TGTGCCAGCAGCCAAGATAGGTACAGTAATGAGCAGTTCTTC. Its translation: CASSQDRYSNEQFF.

The chain has TRBV7-6 and TRBJ1-6, with a weak D call TRBD1 (5 bases). The CDR3 sequence is 16 residues long. From germline, CDR1 is SGHVS and CDR2 FNYEAQ. V was cut by 1 base and J by 10 bases, with 17 bases left in between. The DNA of the CDR3 is TGTGCCAGCAGCTTAGAAAAAACAGGAAGGCGGTCACCCCTCCACTTT. It specifies CASSLEKTGRRSPLHF.